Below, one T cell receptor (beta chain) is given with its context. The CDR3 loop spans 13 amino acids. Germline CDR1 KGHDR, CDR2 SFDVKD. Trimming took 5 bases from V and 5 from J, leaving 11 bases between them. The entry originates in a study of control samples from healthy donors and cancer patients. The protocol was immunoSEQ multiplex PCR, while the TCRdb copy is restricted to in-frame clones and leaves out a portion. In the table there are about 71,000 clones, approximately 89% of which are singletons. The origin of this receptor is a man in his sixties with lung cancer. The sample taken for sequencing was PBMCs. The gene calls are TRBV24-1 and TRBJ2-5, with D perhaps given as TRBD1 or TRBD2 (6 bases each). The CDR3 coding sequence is TGTGCCACCAGTGGGCAGGGGAGGGAGACCCAGTACTTC. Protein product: CATSGQGRETQYF.